This T cell receptor beta chain was identified during a study of blood T cell repertoires in COVID-19. The CDR3 contains 11 residues. Germline CDR1 SQVTM, CDR2 ANQGSEA. V was cut by 4 bases and J by 3 bases, with 6 bases left in between. The data were produced by immunoSEQ multiplex PCR, yet TCRdb's version contains in-frame clones alone and is incomplete. Of about 230,000 clones in the sample, approximately 87% were seen once. Sequencing was performed on peripheral blood. This clonotype was obtained from a woman in her 70s with active or convalescent COVID-19. The rearrangement joins TRBV29-1 to TRBJ1-2; no firm D call. The CDR3 here is CSVGSDYGYTF. Written as DNA, the CDR3 is TGCAGCGTTGGGTCGGACTATGGCTACACCTTC. Drawing the rest from reference TRBV29-1 and TRBJ1-2, the complete variable domain is SAVISQKPSRDICQRGTSLTIQCQVDSQVTMMFWYRQQPGQSLTLIATANQGSEATYESGFVIDKFPISRPNLTFSTLTVSNMSPEDSSIYLCSVGSDYGYTFGSGTRLTVV.